Shown below are 12 T cell receptor beta chains from a single sample sequenced in a study of tumor-infiltrating lymphocytes in glioblastoma multiforme. TCR beta libraries were built from RNA through three nested multiplex PCR rounds using modified ARM-PCR. In TCRdb, the multiplex PCR reads were re-called with MiXCR into one record per CDR3 protein. The sample includes fewer than 10,000 distinct CDR3 sequences, around 74% seen only once; the top ten take 40% to 60%. Sequences were obtained from brain tumor tissue. The receptors here all came from a male donor with glioblastoma.

This chain joins TRBV4-3 and TRBJ2-7; tentative D call: TRBD2 (6 bases). V lost 1 base to trimming and J lost 6 bases, with 13 bases between them. CDR1 is LGHNA, CDR2 YSLEER, per germline. The CDR3 consists of 14 residues. CDR3 amino acids: CASSQAAGSVEQYF. The CDR3, as DNA: TGCGCCAGCAGCCAAGCGGCGGGATCCGTCGAGCAGTACTTC.

By its share, this clonotype is medium-sized. The chain links TRBV6-2 or TRBV6-3 to TRBJ2-1, with D perhaps TRBD2 (5 bases). CDR3 length equals 14 residues. The germline CDR1 and CDR2 sequences are MNHEY and SVGEGT. V was clipped by 0 bases and J by 9 bases, with 12 bases between them. CDR3 sequence reads: CASSYSYREGEQFF. DNA for the CDR3: TGTGCCAGCAGTTACTCGTACAGAGAGGGTGAGCAGTTCTTC.

This clonotype has more than one count but fewer than ten. The germline gene is not matched at one end of the junction; a read error may be the cause. The chain uses TRBV4-1 and TRBJ2-3; 8 nucleotides line up with TRBD2. CDR3 length: 15 amino acids. Germline CDR1 and CDR2: MGHRA and YSYEKL. The DNA for the CDR3 is TGCGCCGGCAGCCAAGATCCCGGGGGGGCAGATACGCAGTATTTC. This sequence encodes CAGSQDPGGADTQYF.

The chain has TRBV29-1 and TRBJ2-1, with D perhaps matching TRBD1 (6 bases). Trimming removed 4 bases at V and 6 bases at J, with 13 bases between. CDR1 and CDR2 (germline): SQVTM, ANQGSEA. The CDR3 is made up of 13 amino acids. DNA for the CDR3: TGCAGCGTTGGGGGGCCTTCGCGCAATGAGCAGTTCTTC. Its protein is CSVGGPSRNEQFF.

This clonotype was recorded a few times. This chain uses TRBV11-3 with TRBJ2-7; D not resolved. V was clipped by 2 bases and J by 0 bases, with 8 bases between them. This CDR3 region has 14 residues. Per the germline V gene, CDR1 is SGHNT and CDR2 is YENEEA. CDR3 sequence: CASSLFASSYEQYF. The CDR3 region has the DNA TGTGCCAGCAGCTTATTCGCGAGCTCCTACGAGCAGTACTTC.

The chain couples TRBV11-2 to TRBJ2-2; D possibly corresponds to TRBD1 (5 bases). Per germline, CDR1 SGHAT and CDR2 FQNNGV. V was pared by 7 bases and J by 2 bases, with 29 bases between. There are 20 residues in the CDR3. CDR3 amino acids: CASTHSFGQGLGVNTGELFF. The DNA of the CDR3 is TGTGCCAGCACCCACTCGTTCGGCCAAGGGCTAGGGGTAAACACCGGGGAGCTGTTTTTT.

Turning to this clonotype: At one end the junction does not follow the germline gene, possibly because of a read error. The genes are TRBV5-1 and TRBJ2-3; 7 nucleotides line up with TRBD1. Germline CDR1 is SGHRS and CDR2 is YFSETQ. The CDR3 contains 14 residues. The CDR3 DNA reads as TGCGCCAGCAGCGACAGGGATTCAACAGATACGCAGTACTTT. This translates into CASSDRDSTDTQYF.

This clonotype appeared once. At one end the junction does not follow the germline gene, possibly because of a read error. The chain joins TRBV29-1 to TRBJ2-1, with D perhaps matching TRBD1 (6 bases). Germline V gene data show CDR1 as SQVTM and CDR2 as ANQGSEA. The CDR3 length is 14 residues. CDR3 protein: CSVGGRQVGNDQFF. The CDR3 nucleotides are TGCAGCGTTGGGGGGCGGCAGGTGGGCAATGATCAGTTCTTT.

The genes are TRBV29-1 and TRBJ2-7; 9 bases match TRBD1. The length of the CDR3 is 16 residues. Germline CDR1 reads SQVTM; CDR2 reads ANQGSEA. V trimming: 0 bases; J trimming: 4 bases; junction bases outside the gene matches: 10. CDR3 amino acids: CSVEDVGGQGTYEQYF. The CDR3 DNA reads as TGCAGCGTTGAAGATGTAGGCGGACAGGGGACTTACGAGCAGTACTTC.

The V gene is TRBV11-2, the J gene TRBJ1-1; 9 bases map to TRBD1. Germline CDR1 is SGHAT and CDR2 is FQNNGV. Trimming at V came to 8 bases and at J to 5 bases, leaving 15 bases not matched to a gene. This CDR3 is 16 amino acids long. The CDR3 sequence is CASAQPGQGGRTEAFF. The CDR3, as DNA: TGTGCCAGCGCACAGCCGGGACAGGGCGGGAGAACTGAAGCTTTCTTT.

This chain links TRBV20-1 with TRBJ2-5; 8 bases map to TRBD2. Germline-derived CDR1 and CDR2 are DFQATT and SNEGSKA (reference sequence). V lost 7 bases to trimming and J lost 5 bases; unmatched junction nucleotides: 9. The CDR3 is made up of 13 amino acids. The CDR3 protein is CSVPREGVETQYF. DNA of the CDR3: TGCAGTGTCCCCCGGGAGGGGGTGGAGACCCAGTACTTC.

The chain combines TRBV10-2 with TRBJ2-3, with TRBD2 as a possible D gene (6 bases). The germline gives CDR1 WSHSY, CDR2 SAAADI. The CDR3 consists of 14 residues. V lost 0 bases, J lost 4 bases, and 8 bases lay in between. CDR3 amino acids: CASSESGGADTQYF. The CDR3 region has the DNA TGCGCCAGCAGTGAGTCGGGAGGCGCAGATACGCAGTATTTT.